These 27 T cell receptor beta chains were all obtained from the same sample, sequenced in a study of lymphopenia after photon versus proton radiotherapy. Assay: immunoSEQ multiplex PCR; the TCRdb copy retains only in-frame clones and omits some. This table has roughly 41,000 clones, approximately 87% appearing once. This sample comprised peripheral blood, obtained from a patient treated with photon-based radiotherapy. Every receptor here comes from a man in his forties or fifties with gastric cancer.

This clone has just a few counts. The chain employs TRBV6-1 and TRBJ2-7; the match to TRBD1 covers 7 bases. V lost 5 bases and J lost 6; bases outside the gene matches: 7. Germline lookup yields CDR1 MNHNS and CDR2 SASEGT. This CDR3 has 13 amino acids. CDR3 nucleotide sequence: TGTGCCAGCAGTAACATCGACAGGGTCGAGCAGTACTTC. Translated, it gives CASSNIDRVEQYF.

The CDR3 loop reads CASSIGSGYTF. CDR3 bases: TGTGCCAGTAGTATCGGGAGTGGCTACACCTTC. J is TRBJ1-2 and V is TRBV19; the D is unclear. V was clipped by 3 bases and J by 7 bases, with 6 bases between them. Germline loops: CDR1 LNHDA, CDR2 SQIVND (reference sequence). This CDR3 is built from 11 residues.

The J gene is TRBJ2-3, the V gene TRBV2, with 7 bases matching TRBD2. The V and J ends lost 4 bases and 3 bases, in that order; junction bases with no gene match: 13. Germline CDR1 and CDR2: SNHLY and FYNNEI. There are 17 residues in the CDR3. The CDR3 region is CASSAPRAGAWTDTQYF. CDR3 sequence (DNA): TGTGCCAGCAGTGCTCCCCGGGCGGGAGCGTGGACAGATACGCAGTATTTT. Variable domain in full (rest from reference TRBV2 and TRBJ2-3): EPEVTQTPSHQVTQMGQEVILRCVPISNHLYFYWYRQILGQKVEFLVSFYNNEISEKSEIFDDQFSVERPDGSNFTLKIRSTKLEDSAMYFCASSAPRAGAWTDTQYFGPGTRLTVL.

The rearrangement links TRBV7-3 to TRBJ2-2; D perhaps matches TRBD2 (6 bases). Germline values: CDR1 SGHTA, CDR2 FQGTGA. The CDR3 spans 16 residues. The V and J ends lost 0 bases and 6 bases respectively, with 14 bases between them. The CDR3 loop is CASSLTAQGGPGELFF. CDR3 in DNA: TGTGCCAGCAGCTTAACCGCCCAGGGAGGCCCCGGGGAGCTGTTTTTT.

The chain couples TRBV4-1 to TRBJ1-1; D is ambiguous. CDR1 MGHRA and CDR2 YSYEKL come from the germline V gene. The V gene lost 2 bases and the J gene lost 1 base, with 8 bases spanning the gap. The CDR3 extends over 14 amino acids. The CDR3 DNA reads TGCGCCAGCAGCCAAAAAGCGCAGAACACTGAAGCTTTCTTT. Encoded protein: CASSQKAQNTEAFF.

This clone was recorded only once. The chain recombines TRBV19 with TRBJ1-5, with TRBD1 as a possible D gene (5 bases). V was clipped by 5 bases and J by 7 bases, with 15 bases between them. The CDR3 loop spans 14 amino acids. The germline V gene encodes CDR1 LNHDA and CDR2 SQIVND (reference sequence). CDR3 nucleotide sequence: TGTGCCAGTAGTCGGGTGGGGTGGGGCCAGCCCCAGCATTTT. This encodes CASSRVGWGQPQHF.

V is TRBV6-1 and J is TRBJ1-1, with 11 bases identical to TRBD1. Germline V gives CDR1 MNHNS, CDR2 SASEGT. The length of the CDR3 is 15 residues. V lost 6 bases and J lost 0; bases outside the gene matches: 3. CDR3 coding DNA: TGTGCCAGCAGGGGACAGGGGGGGATGAACACTGAAGCTTTCTTT. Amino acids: CASRGQGGMNTEAFF.

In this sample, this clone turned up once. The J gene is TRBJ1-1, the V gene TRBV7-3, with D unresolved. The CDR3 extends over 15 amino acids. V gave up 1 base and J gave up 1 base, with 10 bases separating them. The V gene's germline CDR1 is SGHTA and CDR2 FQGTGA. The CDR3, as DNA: TGTGCCAGCAGCTTAAATATCGCGGCGAACACTGAAGCTTTCTTT. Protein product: CASSLNIAANTEAFF.

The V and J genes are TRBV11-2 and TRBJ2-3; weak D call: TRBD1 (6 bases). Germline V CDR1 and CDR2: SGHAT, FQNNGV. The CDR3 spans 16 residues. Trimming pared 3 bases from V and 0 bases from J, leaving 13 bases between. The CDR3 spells CASSFLQGASTDTQYF. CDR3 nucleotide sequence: TGTGCCAGCAGCTTCTTACAGGGCGCAAGCACAGATACGCAGTATTTT.

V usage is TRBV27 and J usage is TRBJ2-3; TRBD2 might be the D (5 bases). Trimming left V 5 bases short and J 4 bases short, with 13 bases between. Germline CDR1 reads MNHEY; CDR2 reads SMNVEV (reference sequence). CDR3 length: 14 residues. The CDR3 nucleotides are TGTGCCAGCAGTCAGTGGACTGATGCAGATACGCAGTATTTT. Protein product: CASSQWTDADTQYF.

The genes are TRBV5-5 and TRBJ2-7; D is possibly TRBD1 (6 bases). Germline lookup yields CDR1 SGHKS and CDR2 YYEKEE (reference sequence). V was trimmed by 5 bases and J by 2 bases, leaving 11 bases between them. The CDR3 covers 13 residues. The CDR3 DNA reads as TGTGCCAGCAGTCCAGGGGAGCCCTACGAGCAGTACTTC. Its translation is CASSPGEPYEQYF.

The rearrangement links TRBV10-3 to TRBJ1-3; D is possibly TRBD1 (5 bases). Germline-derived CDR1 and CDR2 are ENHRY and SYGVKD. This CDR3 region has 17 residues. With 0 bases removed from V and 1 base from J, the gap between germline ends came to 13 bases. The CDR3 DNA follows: TGTGCCATCAGTGAGTCTACGAGGGGCTGGTCTGGAAACACCATATATTTT. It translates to CAISESTRGWSGNTIYF.

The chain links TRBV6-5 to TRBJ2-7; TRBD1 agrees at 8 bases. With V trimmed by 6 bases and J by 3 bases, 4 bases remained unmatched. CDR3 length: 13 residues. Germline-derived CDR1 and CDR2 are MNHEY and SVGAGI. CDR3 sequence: CASRPTGGYEQYF. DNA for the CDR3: TGTGCCAGCAGACCTACAGGGGGCTACGAGCAGTACTTC.

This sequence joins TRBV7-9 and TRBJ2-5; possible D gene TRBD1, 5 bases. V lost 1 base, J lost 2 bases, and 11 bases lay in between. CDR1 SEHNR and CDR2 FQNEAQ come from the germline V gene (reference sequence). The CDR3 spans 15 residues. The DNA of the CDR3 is TGTGCCAGCAGCTTAGGGAATCAGGGTCAAGAGACCCAGTACTTC. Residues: CASSLGNQGQETQYF.

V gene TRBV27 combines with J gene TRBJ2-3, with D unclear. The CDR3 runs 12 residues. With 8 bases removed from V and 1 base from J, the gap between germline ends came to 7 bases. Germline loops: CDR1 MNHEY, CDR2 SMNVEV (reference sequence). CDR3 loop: CASQERTDTQYF. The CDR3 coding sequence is TGTGCCAGCCAGGAGCGCACAGATACGCAGTATTTT.

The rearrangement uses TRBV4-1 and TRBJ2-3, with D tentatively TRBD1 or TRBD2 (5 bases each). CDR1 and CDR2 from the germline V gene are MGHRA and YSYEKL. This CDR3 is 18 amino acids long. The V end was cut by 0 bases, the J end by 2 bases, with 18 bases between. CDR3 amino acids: CASSQERGRISDTDTQYF. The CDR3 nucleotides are TGCGCCAGCAGCCAAGAGAGGGGCCGGATCAGTGACACAGATACGCAGTATTTT.

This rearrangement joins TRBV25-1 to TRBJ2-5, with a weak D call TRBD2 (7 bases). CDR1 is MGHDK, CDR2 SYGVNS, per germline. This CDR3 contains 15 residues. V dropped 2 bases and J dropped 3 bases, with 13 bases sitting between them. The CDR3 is CASSEGGAVKETQYF. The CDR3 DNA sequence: TGTGCCAGCAGTGAAGGGGGGGCAGTCAAAGAGACCCAGTACTTC.

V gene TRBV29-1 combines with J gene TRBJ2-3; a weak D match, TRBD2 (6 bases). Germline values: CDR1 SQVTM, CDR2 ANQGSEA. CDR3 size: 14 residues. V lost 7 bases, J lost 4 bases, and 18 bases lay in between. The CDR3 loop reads CSALASTGADTQYF. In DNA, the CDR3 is TGCAGCGCCCTGGCGAGCACGGGGGCAGATACGCAGTATTTT.

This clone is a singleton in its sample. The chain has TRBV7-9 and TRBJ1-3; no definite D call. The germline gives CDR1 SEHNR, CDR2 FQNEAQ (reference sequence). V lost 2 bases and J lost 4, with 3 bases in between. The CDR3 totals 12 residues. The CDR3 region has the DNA TGTGCCAGCAGCTTAAACGGAAACACCATATATTTT. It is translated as CASSLNGNTIYF.

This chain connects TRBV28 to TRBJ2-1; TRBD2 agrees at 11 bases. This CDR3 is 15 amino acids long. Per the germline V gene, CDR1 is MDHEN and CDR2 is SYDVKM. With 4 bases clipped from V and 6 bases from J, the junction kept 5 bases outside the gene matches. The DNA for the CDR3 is TGTGCCAGCAGTTCAACTAGCGGGAGAGGCAATGAGCAGTTCTTC. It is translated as CASSSTSGRGNEQFF.

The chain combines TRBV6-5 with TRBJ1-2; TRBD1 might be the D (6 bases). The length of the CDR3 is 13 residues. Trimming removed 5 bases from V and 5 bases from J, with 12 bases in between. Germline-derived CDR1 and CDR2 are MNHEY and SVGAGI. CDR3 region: CASSPGDLYGYTF. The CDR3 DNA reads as TGTGCCAGCAGTCCAGGGGATCTTTATGGCTACACCTTC.

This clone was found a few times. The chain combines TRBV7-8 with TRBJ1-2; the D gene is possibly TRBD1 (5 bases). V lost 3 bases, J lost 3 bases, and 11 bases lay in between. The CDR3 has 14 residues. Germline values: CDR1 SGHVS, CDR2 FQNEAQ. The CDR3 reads CASSFLGGDYGYTF. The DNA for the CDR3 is TGTGCCAGCAGCTTTTTGGGGGGAGACTATGGCTACACCTTC. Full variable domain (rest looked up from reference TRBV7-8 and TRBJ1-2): GAGVSQSPRYKVAKRGQDVALRCDPISGHVSLFWYQQALGQGPEFLTYFQNEAQLDKSGLPSDRFFAERPEGSVSTLKIQRTQQEDSAVYLCASSFLGGDYGYTFGSGTRLTVV.

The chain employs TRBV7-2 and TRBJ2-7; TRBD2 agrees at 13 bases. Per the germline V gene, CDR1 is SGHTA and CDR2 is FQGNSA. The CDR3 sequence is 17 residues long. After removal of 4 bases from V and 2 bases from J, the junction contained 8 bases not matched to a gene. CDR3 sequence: CASSSGTGTSGTYEQYF. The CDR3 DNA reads TGTGCCAGCAGCTCCGGAACGGGGACTAGCGGGACCTACGAGCAGTACTTC. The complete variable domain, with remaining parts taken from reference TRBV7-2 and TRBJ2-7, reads GAGVSQSPSNKVTEKGKDVELRCDPISGHTALYWYRQSLGQGLEFLIYFQGNSAPDKSGLPSDRFSAERTGGSVSTLTIQRTQQEDSAVYLCASSSGTGTSGTYEQYFGPGTRLTVT.

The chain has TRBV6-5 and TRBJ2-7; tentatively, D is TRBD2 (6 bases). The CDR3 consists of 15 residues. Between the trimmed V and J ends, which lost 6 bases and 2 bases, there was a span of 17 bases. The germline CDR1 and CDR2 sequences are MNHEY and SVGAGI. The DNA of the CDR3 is TGTGCCAGCAGGGCCTCCGGGACTGCGCCCTACGAGCAGTACTTC. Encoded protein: CASRASGTAPYEQYF.

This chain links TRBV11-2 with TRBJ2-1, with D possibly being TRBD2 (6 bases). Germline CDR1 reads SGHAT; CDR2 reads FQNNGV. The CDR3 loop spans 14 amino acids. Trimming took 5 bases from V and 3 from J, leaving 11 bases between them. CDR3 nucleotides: TGTGCCAGCAGCCTCCCGCGGGGCTACAATGAGCAGTTCTTC. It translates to CASSLPRGYNEQFF.

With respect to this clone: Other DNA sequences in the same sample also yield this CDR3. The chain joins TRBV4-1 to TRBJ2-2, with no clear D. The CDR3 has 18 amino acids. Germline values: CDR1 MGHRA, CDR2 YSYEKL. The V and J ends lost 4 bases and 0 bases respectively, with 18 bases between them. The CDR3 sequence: CASSRSDGARANTGELFF. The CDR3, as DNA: TGCGCCAGCAGCCGGTCCGACGGTGCGCGCGCGAACACCGGGGAGCTGTTTTTT.

The CDR3 region is CASSQSGTYYGYTF. The CDR3 DNA reads TGTGCCAGCAGCCAATCAGGGACCTACTATGGCTACACCTTC. The V call is TRBV7-2, the J call TRBJ1-2, with a possible D match to TRBD1 (5 bases). The germline CDR1 and CDR2 sequences are SGHTA and FQGNSA. Deletions cut 5 bases from V and 3 bases from J, with 13 bases between. The CDR3 loop spans 14 amino acids.